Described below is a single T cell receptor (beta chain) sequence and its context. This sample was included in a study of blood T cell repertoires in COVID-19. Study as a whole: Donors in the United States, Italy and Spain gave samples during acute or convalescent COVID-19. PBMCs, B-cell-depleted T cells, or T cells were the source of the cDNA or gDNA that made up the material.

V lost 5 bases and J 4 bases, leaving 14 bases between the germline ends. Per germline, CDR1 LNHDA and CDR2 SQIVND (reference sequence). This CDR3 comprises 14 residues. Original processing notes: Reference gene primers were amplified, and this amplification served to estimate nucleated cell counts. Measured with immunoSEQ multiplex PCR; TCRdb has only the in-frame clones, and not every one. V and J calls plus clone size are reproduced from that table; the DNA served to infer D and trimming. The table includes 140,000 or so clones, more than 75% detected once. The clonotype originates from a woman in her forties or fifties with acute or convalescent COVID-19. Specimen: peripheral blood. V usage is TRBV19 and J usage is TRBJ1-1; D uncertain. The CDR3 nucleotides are TGTGCCAGTAGTGCCGGATTAGCGGGCACTGAAGCTTTCTTT. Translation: CASSAGLAGTEAFF.